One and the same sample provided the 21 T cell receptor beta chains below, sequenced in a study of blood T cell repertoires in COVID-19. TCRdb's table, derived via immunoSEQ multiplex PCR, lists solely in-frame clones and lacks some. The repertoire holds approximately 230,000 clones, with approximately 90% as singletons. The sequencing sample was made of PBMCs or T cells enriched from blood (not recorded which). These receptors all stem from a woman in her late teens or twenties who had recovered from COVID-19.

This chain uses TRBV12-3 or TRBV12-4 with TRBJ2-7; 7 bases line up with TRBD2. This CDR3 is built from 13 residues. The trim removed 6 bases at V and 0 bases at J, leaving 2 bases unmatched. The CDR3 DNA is TGTGCCAGCAGCAGGGACTACTCCTACGAGCAGTACTTC. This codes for CASSRDYSYEQYF.

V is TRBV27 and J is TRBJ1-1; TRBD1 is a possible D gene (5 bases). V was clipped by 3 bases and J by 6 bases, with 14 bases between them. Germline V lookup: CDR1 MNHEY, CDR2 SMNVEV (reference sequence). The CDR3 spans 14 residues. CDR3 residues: CASSLFRPTAEAFF. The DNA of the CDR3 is TGTGCCAGCAGTTTGTTTCGGCCGACAGCTGAAGCTTTCTTT.

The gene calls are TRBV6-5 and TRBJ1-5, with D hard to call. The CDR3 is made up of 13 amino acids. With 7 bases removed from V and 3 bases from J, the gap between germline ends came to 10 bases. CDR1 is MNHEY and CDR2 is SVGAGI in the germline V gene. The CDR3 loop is CASTRQFNQPQHF. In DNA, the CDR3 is TGTGCCAGCACGAGGCAGTTCAATCAGCCCCAGCATTTT.

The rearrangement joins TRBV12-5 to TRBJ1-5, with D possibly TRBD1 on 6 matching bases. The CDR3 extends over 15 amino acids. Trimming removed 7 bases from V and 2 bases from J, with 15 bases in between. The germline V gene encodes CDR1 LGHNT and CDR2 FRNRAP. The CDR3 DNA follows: TGTGCTAGTGCCTTGGTGGGGGCGGGCAATCAGCCCCAGCATTTT. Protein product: CASALVGAGNQPQHF.

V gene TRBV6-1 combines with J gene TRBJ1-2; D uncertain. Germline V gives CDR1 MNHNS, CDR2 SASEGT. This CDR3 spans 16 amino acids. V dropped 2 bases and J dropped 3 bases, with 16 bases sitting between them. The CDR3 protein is CASSERSGRADYGYTF. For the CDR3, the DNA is TGTGCCAGCAGTGAAAGGAGTGGGAGGGCCGACTATGGCTACACCTTC.

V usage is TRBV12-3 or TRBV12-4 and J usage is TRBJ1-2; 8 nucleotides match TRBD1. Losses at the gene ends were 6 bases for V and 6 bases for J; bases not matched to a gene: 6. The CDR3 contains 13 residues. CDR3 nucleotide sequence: TGTGCCAGCAGACCGACAGGGGCGGATGGCTACACCTTC. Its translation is CASRPTGADGYTF.

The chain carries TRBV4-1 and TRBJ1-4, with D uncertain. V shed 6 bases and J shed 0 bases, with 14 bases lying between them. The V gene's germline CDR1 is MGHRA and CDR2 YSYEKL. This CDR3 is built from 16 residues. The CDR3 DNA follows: TGCGCCAGCAGACTAGGATCCCGGGCAACTAATGAAAAACTGTTTTTT. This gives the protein CASRLGSRATNEKLFF.

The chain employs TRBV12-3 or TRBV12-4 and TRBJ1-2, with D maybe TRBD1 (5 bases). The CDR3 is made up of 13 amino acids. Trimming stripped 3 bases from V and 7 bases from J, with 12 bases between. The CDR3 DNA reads TGTGCCAGCAGTTTTTCAGGGCCCGGTGGCTACACCTTC. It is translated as CASSFSGPGGYTF.

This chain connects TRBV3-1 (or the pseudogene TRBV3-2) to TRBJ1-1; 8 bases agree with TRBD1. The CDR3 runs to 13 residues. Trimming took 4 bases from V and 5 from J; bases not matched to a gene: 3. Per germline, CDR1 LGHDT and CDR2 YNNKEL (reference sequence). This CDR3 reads CASSRTGQTEAFF. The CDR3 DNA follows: TGTGCCAGCAGCCGGACAGGGCAGACTGAAGCTTTCTTT.

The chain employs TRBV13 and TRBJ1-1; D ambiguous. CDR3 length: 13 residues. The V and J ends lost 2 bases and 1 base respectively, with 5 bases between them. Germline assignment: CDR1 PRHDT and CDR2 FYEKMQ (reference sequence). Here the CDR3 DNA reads TGTGCCAGCAGCTTAAACAGGAACACTGAAGCTTTCTTT. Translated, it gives CASSLNRNTEAFF.

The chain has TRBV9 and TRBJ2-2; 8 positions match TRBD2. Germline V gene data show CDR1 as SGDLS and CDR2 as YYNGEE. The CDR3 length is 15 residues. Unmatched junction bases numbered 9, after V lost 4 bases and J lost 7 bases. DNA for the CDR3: TGTGCCAGCAGCATCAGAGCGGGAGTTGGCGGGGAGCTGTTTTTT. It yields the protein CASSIRAGVGGELFF. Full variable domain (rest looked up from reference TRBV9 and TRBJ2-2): DSGVTQTPKHLITATGQRVTLRCSPRSGDLSVYWYQQSLDQGLQFLIQYYNGEERAKGNILERFSAQQFPDLHSELNLSSLELGDSALYFCASSIRAGVGGELFFGEGSRLTVL.

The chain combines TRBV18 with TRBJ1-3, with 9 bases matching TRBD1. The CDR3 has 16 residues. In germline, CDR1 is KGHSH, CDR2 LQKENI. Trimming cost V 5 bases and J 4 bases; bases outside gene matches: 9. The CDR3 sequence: CASSSSGTGSGNTIYF. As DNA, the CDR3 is TGTGCCAGCTCATCCTCCGGGACAGGGTCCGGAAACACCATATATTTT.

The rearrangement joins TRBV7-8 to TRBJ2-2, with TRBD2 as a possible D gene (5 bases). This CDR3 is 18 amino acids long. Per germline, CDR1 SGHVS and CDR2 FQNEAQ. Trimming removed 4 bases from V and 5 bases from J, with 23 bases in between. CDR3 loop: CASSSNPPPGWRTGELFF. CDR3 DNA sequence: TGTGCCAGCAGCTCAAACCCTCCTCCAGGATGGAGGACCGGGGAGCTGTTTTTT.

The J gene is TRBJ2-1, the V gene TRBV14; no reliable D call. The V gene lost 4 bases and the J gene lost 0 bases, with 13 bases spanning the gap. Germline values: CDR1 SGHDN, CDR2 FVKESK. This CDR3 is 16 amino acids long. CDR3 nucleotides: TGTGCCAGCAGCCCCCTAGACGGCGCCTCCTACAATGAGCAGTTCTTC. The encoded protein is CASSPLDGASYNEQFF.

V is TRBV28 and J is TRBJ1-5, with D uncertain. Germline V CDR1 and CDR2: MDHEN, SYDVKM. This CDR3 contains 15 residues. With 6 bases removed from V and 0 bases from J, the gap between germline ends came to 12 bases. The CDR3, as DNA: TGTGCCAGCAGCTCGACACTCTTTAGCAATCAGCCCCAGCATTTT. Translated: CASSSTLFSNQPQHF.

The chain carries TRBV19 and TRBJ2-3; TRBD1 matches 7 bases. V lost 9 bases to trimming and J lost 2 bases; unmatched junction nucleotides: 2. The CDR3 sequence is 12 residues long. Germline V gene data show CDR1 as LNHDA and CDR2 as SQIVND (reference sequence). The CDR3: CASGQDTDTQYF. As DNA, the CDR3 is TGTGCCAGCGGACAGGACACAGATACGCAGTATTTT.

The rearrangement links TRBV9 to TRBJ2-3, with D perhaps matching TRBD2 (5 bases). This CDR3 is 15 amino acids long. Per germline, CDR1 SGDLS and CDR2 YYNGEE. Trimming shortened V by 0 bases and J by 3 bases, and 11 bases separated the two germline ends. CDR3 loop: CASSVAGSWTDTQYF. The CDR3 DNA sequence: TGTGCCAGCAGCGTAGCTGGGAGCTGGACAGATACGCAGTATTTT.

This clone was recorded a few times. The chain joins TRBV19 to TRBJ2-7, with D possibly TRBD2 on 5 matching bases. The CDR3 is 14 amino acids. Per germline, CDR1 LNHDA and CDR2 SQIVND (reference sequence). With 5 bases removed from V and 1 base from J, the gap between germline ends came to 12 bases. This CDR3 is CASSAGVRSYEQYF. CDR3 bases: TGTGCCAGTAGTGCCGGGGTCAGATCCTACGAGCAGTACTTC.

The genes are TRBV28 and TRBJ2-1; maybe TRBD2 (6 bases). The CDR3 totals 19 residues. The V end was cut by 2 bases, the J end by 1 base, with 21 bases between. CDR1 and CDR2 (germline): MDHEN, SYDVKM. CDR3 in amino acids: CASSLGTGRYRRSYNEQFF. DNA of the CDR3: TGTGCCAGCAGTTTAGGGACTGGACGATATAGAAGGTCCTACAATGAGCAGTTCTTC.

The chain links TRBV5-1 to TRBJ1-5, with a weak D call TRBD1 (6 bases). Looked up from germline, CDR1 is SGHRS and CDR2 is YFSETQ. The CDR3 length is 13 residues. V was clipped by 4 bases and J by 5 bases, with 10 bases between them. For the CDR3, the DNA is TGCGCCAGCAGCCCAGGGGTAGATCAGCCCCAGCATTTT. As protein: CASSPGVDQPQHF.

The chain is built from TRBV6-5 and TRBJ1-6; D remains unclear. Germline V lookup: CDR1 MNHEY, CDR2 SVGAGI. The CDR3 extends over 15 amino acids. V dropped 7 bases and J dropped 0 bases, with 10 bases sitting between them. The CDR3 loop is CASNRGSSYNSPLHF. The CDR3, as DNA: TGTGCCAGCAATCGGGGTAGCTCCTATAATTCACCCCTCCACTTT.